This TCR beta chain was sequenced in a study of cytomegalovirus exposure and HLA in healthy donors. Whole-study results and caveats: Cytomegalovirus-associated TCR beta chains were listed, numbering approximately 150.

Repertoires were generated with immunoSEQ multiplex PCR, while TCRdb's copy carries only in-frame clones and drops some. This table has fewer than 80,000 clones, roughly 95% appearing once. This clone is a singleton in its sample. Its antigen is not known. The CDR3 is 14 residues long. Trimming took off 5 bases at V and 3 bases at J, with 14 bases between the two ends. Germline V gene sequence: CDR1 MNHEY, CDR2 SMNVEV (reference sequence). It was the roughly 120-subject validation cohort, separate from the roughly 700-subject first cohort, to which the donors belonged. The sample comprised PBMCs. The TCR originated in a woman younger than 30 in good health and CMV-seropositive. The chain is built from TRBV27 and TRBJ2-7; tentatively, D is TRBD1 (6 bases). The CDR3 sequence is CASSPGQTYYEQYF. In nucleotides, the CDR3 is TGTGCCAGCAGTCCCGGACAGACATACTACGAGCAGTACTTC.